This T cell receptor (beta chain) comes out of a study of identifying expanded T cells in peripheral blood (dated by TCRdb to between 2018 and 2020). Background for the entire study: Four technical replicates, made by sequencing separate aliquots from the same pool of genomic DNA, were compared pairwise. Beyond this particular receptor, the publication reports: In all healthy donors, the variance in clone template counts between samples taken two weeks apart rose significantly as total template count increased. Both the number of clones called differentially abundant and the false-positive rate were significantly reduced by the beta-binomial model across all healthy-donor time intervals. The authors expected biological variance in healthy repertoires might increase further over much longer intervals such as months to years. The binomial model flagged about 1.2 differentially abundant clones between technical replicates, compared with roughly 15 over around two weeks and 18 to 20 over around four weeks.

Comments on this clone: The antigen it recognizes is unknown. No base qualities exist here, and no much larger clone lies one base off it.

V is reduced by 2 bases and J by 2 bases, leaving a spacing of 9 bases between them. Its CDR3 holds 14 amino acids, cysteine through phenylalanine. Solely the CDR3 DNA is kept, with 42 bases framed from the first base. CDR1 SGHAT and CDR2 FQDESV were looked up in the germline V gene (reference sequence). No immune events, such as infections, were documented for the healthy donors during the collection period. To calibrate time-dependent variance in a beta-binomial model of T-cell clone differential abundance, blood repertoires from healthy donors were used as a training cohort. The training cohort was composed of roughly 10 healthy donors, 3 female and 7 male. On average the donors were around 45 years old, and their ages spanned roughly 29 to 64 years. Obtained from a commercial supplier, whole blood was collected from each healthy donor at three time points set two to three weeks apart. For immunosequencing, genomic DNA was extracted from unsorted whole blood.

The immunoSEQ Assay, which uses bias-controlled multiplex PCR amplification of genomic DNA, was used to profile TCRbeta CDR3 regions. The paper's processing steps were these. The absolute abundance of each unique TCRbeta CDR3 region was quantified after sequences were collapsed and filtered. Two models were used to test differential abundance: a binomial model (Fisher-equivalent) and a beta-binomial model that adds time-dependent variance fitted from healthy donors. Clones with fewer than 5 combined templates were removed, and differential abundance was called for clones with a Benjamini-Hochberg FDR below 0.01. Beta-binomial variance was modeled as a function of total template count across the two samples using the form v = (b*log(k)+a)^2. The clones in this table, taken by TCRdb from immuneACCESS, are in-frame only. Not every clone is retained; where verified, under half of the shortfall comes from an unresolved V gene, and the cause of the rest is unknown. The DNA was the basis for D and trimming; V, J and clone size are from that table. Across this sample there are about 110,000 clones, with 80% to 90% seen only once. Jointly, the top ten make up roughly 15% of the sample.

This receptor was identified in a person aged 18 to 75 in good health. The chain joins TRBV11-1 to TRBJ1-2, and the D gene may be TRBD1, 5 bases matching. Sequenced input: blood. The CDR3 loop reads CASSLNRQNYGYTF. The DNA sequence is as follows: TGTGCCAGCAGCTTAAACAGGCAGAACTATGGCTACACCTTC.